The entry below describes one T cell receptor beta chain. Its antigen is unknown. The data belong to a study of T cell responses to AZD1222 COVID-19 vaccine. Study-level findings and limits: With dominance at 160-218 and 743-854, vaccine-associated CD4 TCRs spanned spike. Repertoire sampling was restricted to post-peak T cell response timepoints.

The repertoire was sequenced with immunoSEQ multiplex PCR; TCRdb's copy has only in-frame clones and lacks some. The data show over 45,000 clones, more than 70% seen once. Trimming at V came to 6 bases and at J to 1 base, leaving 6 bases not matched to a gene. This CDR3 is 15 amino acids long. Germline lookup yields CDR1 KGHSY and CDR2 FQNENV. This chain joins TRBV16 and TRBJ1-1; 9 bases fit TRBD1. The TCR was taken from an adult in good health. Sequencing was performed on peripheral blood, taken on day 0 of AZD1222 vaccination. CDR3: CASSRQGVENTEAFF. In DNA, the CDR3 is TGTGCCAGCAGTAGACAGGGGGTGGAGAACACTGAAGCTTTCTTT.